The 6 T cell receptor beta chains reported below all come from one sample, sequenced in a study of OX40 agonist ivuxolimab in advanced cancers. TCRdb's copy holds only in-frame clones and misses some; the assay was immunoSEQ multiplex PCR. The data contain around 77,000 clones, about nine tenths of them seen just once; the ten biggest clones take up around 2.5%. This sample comprised CD4+ or CD8+ T cells sorted from blood, obtained in a trial of the OX40 agonist ivuxolimab. These receptors were collected from an adult with an advanced solid tumor such as melanoma, head and neck, liver or kidney cancer.

The V and J genes are TRBV19 and TRBJ1-1; tentatively, D is TRBD1 (6 bases). Trimming took 4 bases from V and 5 from J, leaving 17 bases between them. This CDR3 has 15 residues. Germline V CDR1 and CDR2: LNHDA, SQIVND (reference sequence). CDR3 sequence (DNA): TGTGCCAGTAGTAGGGGGGCCGGCCTAATGACTGAAGCTTTCTTT. It specifies CASSRGAGLMTEAFF.

The V call is TRBV28, the J call TRBJ2-5; perhaps TRBD1 as D (6 bases). Germline values: CDR1 MDHEN, CDR2 SYDVKM. The CDR3 is 15 amino acids. V was clipped by 3 bases and J by 5 bases, with 16 bases between them. For the CDR3, the DNA is TGTGCCAGCAGTTTGGGGGACACCCGCAGGGAGACCCAGTACTTC. Protein product: CASSLGDTRRETQYF.

This chain connects TRBV5-1 to TRBJ1-3; 9 nucleotides match TRBD1. The germline V gene encodes CDR1 SGHRS and CDR2 YFSETQ. V shed 4 bases and J 5 bases; nucleotides not matched to a gene: 7. This CDR3 comprises 15 residues. The CDR3 sequence is CASSPGTGSRNTIYF. As DNA, the CDR3 is TGCGCCAGCAGCCCGGGGACAGGGAGTAGAAACACCATATATTTT.

The chain has TRBV11-2 and TRBJ1-2; 8 nucleotides align to TRBD1. The CDR3 has 15 residues. Germline CDR1 SGHAT, CDR2 FQNNGV. J was trimmed by 5 bases and V by 4 bases; bases with no gene match: 9. CDR3 DNA: TGTGCCAGCAGCTCACCGGGACAGGTTGAGTATGGCTACACCTTC. This encodes CASSSPGQVEYGYTF.

The V and J genes are TRBV4-1 and TRBJ2-1, with 9 bases aligning to TRBD2. CDR3 length: 15 amino acids. The V gene's germline CDR1 is MGHRA and CDR2 YSYEKL. The junction had 10 bases not matched to a gene; V was cut back by 6 bases and J by 7 bases. This CDR3 is CASRPVLREGNEQFF. CDR3 coding DNA: TGCGCCAGCAGACCCGTCTTGCGGGAGGGTAATGAGCAGTTCTTC.

This chain links TRBV5-1 with TRBJ1-1, with D possibly being TRBD1 (5 bases). Per germline, CDR1 SGHRS and CDR2 YFSETQ. Trimming left V 5 bases short and J 2 bases short, with 19 bases between. This CDR3 spans 16 amino acids. As DNA, the CDR3 is TGCGCCAGCAGACGGGACGGGACGCCACCAAACACTGAAGCTTTCTTT. Translating gives CASRRDGTPPNTEAFF. Full variable domain (rest looked up from reference TRBV5-1 and TRBJ1-1): KAGVTQTPRYLIKTRGQQVTLSCSPISGHRSVSWYQQTPGQGLQFLFEYFSETQRNKGNFPGRFSGRQFSNSRSEMNVSTLELGDSALYLCASRRDGTPPNTEAFFGQGTRLTVV.